The 31 T cell receptor beta chains below all came from one sample that was sequenced in a study of T cell responses to AZD1222 COVID-19 vaccine. The protocol was immunoSEQ multiplex PCR, while the TCRdb copy is restricted to in-frame clones and leaves out a portion. Here the sample spans about 140,000 clones, 85% to 95% being singletons. The sequences come from peripheral blood, collected after recovery from COVID-19. The receptor source for this set is an adult who had recovered from COVID-19.

This chain joins TRBV28 and TRBJ1-6, with D perhaps matching TRBD1 (6 bases). The germline CDR1 and CDR2 sequences are MDHEN and SYDVKM. The germline V and J ends were trimmed by 4 bases and 12 bases, with 16 bases remaining between them. There are 14 residues in the CDR3. The CDR3 DNA follows: TGTGCCAGCAGTTGGCCAGCCCCAGGGGAACCCCTCCACTTT. It specifies CASSWPAPGEPLHF.

The chain uses TRBV29-1 and TRBJ2-1, with 13 bases that match TRBD2. Looked up from germline, CDR1 is SQVTM and CDR2 is ANQGSEA. Trimming at V came to 4 bases and at J to 2 bases, leaving 8 bases not matched to a gene. This CDR3 spans 17 amino acids. The CDR3 loop reads CSVVGLAGEGTYNEQFF. CDR3 in DNA: TGCAGCGTTGTAGGACTAGCGGGAGAAGGGACCTACAATGAGCAGTTCTTC.

The rearrangement joins TRBV11-2 to TRBJ1-1; the D is unclear. This CDR3 has 14 amino acids. The germline gives CDR1 SGHAT, CDR2 FQNNGV. With 1 base removed from V and 5 bases from J, the gap between germline ends came to 11 bases. The CDR3 protein is CASSLGAVWTEAFF. CDR3 nucleotide sequence: TGTGCCAGCAGCTTAGGGGCGGTTTGGACTGAAGCTTTCTTT.

The J gene is TRBJ2-1, the V gene TRBV5-5; 8 nucleotides line up with TRBD1. V was pared by 3 bases and J by 6 bases, with 5 bases of the junction left unmatched. The germline CDR1 and CDR2 sequences are SGHKS and YYEKEE (reference sequence). The CDR3 totals 14 residues. The CDR3 spells CASSWTGSGNEQFF. The DNA of the CDR3 is TGTGCCAGCAGCTGGACAGGGTCAGGCAATGAGCAGTTCTTC.

The V and J genes are TRBV18 and TRBJ2-3; the match to TRBD2 covers 7 bases. CDR3 size: 16 residues. With V trimmed by 3 bases and J by 0 bases, 6 bases remained unmatched. Per germline, CDR1 KGHSH and CDR2 LQKENI. DNA for the CDR3: TGTGCCAGCTCACCCCCCGGGACTACTAGCACAGATACGCAGTATTTT. Protein product: CASSPPGTTSTDTQYF.

The chain employs TRBV7-3 and TRBJ2-5; possible D gene TRBD2, 6 bases. V lost 5 bases and J 4 bases, leaving 11 bases between the germline ends. This CDR3 has 13 amino acids. The germline V gene encodes CDR1 SGHTA and CDR2 FQGTGA. The CDR3 protein is CASSRLGGETQYF. As DNA, the CDR3 is TGTGCCAGCAGCCGACTCGGGGGAGAGACCCAGTACTTC.

On this clone itself: The junction shows a germline mismatch at one end, possibly a read error. This sequence joins TRBV2 and TRBJ2-5, with 7 bases aligning to TRBD2. CDR3 length: 15 amino acids. Germline V CDR1 and CDR2: SNHLY, FYNNEI. As DNA, the CDR3 is TGTGCCAGCAGTGTAAGCGGGACCGACCAAGGGACCCAGTACTTC. It encodes CASSVSGTDQGTQYF.

The chain is built from TRBV25-1 and TRBJ1-4, with D perhaps matching TRBD1 (5 bases). Germline-derived CDR1 and CDR2 are MGHDK and SYGVNS. Trimming stripped 6 bases from V and 6 bases from J, with 14 bases between. There are 14 residues in the CDR3. This chain's CDR3 is CASRGGTAHEKLFF. CDR3 DNA sequence: TGTGCCAGCAGGGGGGGGACGGCTCATGAAAAACTGTTTTTT.

Here the CDR3 reads CASSVSTGREETQYF. The DNA of the CDR3 is TGTGCCAGCAGTGTCTCCACAGGGAGGGAGGAGACCCAGTACTTC. The chain recombines TRBV28 with TRBJ2-5, with D maybe TRBD2 (7 bases). Trimming shortened V by 5 bases and J by 5 bases, and 18 bases separated the two germline ends. The CDR3 length is 15 residues. The V gene's germline CDR1 is MDHEN and CDR2 SYDVKM.

This clone came up once. J is TRBJ1-2 and V is TRBV9; D gene uncertain. CDR1 is SGDLS, CDR2 YYNGEE, per germline. CDR3 length: 15 residues. The V end lost 2 bases, the J end lost 8 bases, and 19 bases lay between the germline ends. The CDR3 bases are TGTGCCAGCAGCGTGGGCGTAGAAGGTCCGGGGGGCTACACCTTC. Translation: CASSVGVEGPGGYTF.

The chain combines TRBV19 with TRBJ1-1; D is undetermined. CDR3 length equals 14 residues. The V gene's germline CDR1 is LNHDA and CDR2 SQIVND (reference sequence). Trimming took off 3 bases at V and 1 base at J, with 9 bases between the two ends. For the CDR3, the DNA is TGTGCCAGTAGTATGTGGCTCGAGAACACTGAAGCTTTCTTT. This gives the protein CASSMWLENTEAFF.

This clone has just one count. This sequence joins TRBV7-9 and TRBJ1-1; D is ambiguous. Germline V lookup: CDR1 SEHNR, CDR2 FQNEAQ (reference sequence). Trimming left V 5 bases short and J 2 bases short, with 9 bases between. CDR3 length: 13 amino acids. CDR3 loop: CASSLPSNTEAFF. CDR3 coding DNA: TGTGCCAGCAGCCTCCCCTCTAACACTGAAGCTTTCTTT.

This sequence joins TRBV5-1 and TRBJ2-2; D perhaps matches TRBD2 (5 bases). Trimming shortened V by 6 bases and J by 3 bases, and 12 bases separated the two germline ends. CDR3 length: 14 residues. Germline CDR1 and CDR2: SGHRS and YFSETQ. CDR3 protein: CASKEAGYTGELFF. The CDR3 DNA follows: TGCGCCAGCAAGGAGGCAGGATACACCGGGGAGCTGTTTTTT.

This chain connects TRBV15 to TRBJ1-6, with D possibly being TRBD1 (6 bases). V lost 1 base, J lost 9 bases, and 13 bases lay in between. This CDR3 is 15 amino acids long. Germline CDR1 and CDR2: LNHNV and YYDKDF (reference sequence). CDR3 bases: TGTGCCACCAGCAGAGGGGGGGCTGGTGGTTCACCCCTCCACTTT. Translating it yields CATSRGGAGGSPLHF.

V usage is TRBV24-1 and J usage is TRBJ1-4; 7 bases fit TRBD1. The CDR3 has 16 amino acids. Germline V gene data show CDR1 as KGHDR and CDR2 as SFDVKD. V was pared by 4 bases and J by 4 bases, with 8 bases of the junction left unmatched. The CDR3 sequence: CATSDPGTDLNEKLFF. Here the CDR3 DNA reads TGTGCCACCAGTGACCCCGGGACAGACCTTAATGAAAAACTGTTTTTT.

The rearrangement uses TRBV27 and TRBJ1-6, with D possibly matching TRBD1 (5 bases). V was cut by 0 bases and J by 7 bases, with 13 bases left in between. The length of the CDR3 is 16 residues. Per the germline V gene, CDR1 is MNHEY and CDR2 is SMNVEV (reference sequence). This CDR3 reads CASSLSRGRRNSPLHF. CDR3 in DNA: TGTGCCAGCAGTTTATCACGGGGCCGAAGGAATTCACCCCTCCACTTT.

The V call is TRBV28, the J call TRBJ1-4; D unresolved. This CDR3 has 14 residues. Germline-derived CDR1 and CDR2 are MDHEN and SYDVKM. Trimming pared 5 bases from V and 7 bases from J, leaving 14 bases between. CDR3 DNA: TGTGCCAGCAGTAGACCGACATCGGCTGAAAAACTGTTTTTT. Its translation is CASSRPTSAEKLFF.

This clone was seen only once. V is TRBV10-2 and J is TRBJ2-7; 9 nucleotides match TRBD1. Germline V gene data show CDR1 as WSHSY and CDR2 as SAAADI. The V gene end was trimmed by 2 bases and the J gene end by 4 bases; junction bases not matched to a gene: 0. This CDR3 contains 13 residues. The CDR3 is CASSEGQGYEQYF. The DNA of the CDR3 is TGCGCCAGCAGTGAGGGACAGGGGTACGAGCAGTACTTC.

This chain connects TRBV10-3 to TRBJ1-1, with D possibly matching TRBD1 (6 bases). Trimming cost V 3 bases and J 8 bases, with 10 bases left between them. This CDR3 comprises 12 residues. Per the germline V gene, CDR1 is ENHRY and CDR2 is SYGVKD. CDR3 protein: CAISEGGREAFF. The DNA for the CDR3 is TGTGCCATCAGTGAAGGGGGGAGAGAAGCTTTCTTT.

This clone has only a few counts. The chain links TRBV4-1 to TRBJ1-2; D perhaps matches TRBD1 (5 bases). Germline CDR1 and CDR2: MGHRA and YSYEKL. This CDR3 has 16 residues. The V gene lost 0 bases and the J gene lost 4 bases, with 15 bases spanning the gap. Here the CDR3 reads CASSQEKADTGYGYTF. For the CDR3, the DNA is TGCGCCAGCAGCCAAGAGAAGGCGGACACCGGCTATGGCTACACCTTC.

The rearrangement links TRBV2 to TRBJ2-3, with 8 bases identical to TRBD2. The germline CDR1 and CDR2 sequences are SNHLY and FYNNEI. V lost 4 bases and J lost 3; bases outside the gene matches: 12. This CDR3 has 17 amino acids. The chain's CDR3 is CASSGGTRGKRTDTQYF. In DNA, the CDR3 is TGTGCCAGCAGTGGGGGGACTAGAGGAAAACGGACAGATACGCAGTATTTT.

The rearrangement links TRBV4-1 to TRBJ2-3; perhaps TRBD2 as D (6 bases). The CDR3 has 14 amino acids. Germline V gene data show CDR1 as MGHRA and CDR2 as YSYEKL. V gave up 4 bases and J gave up 9 bases, with 17 bases separating them. CDR3 DNA: TGCGCCAGCAGCCGACTAGATCTGGGGGACACGCAGTATTTT. The encoded protein is CASSRLDLGDTQYF.

The chain recombines TRBV19 with TRBJ2-1, with TRBD2 matching 13 bases. The V segment lost 8 bases and the J segment 10 bases; nucleotides outside the gene matches: 8. The CDR3 has 14 amino acids. The germline CDR1 and CDR2 sequences are LNHDA and SQIVND (reference sequence). CDR3 in amino acids: CASGLAGALPEQFF. Here the CDR3 DNA reads TGTGCCAGTGGACTAGCGGGAGCCCTCCCGGAGCAGTTCTTC.

This clone has a single count. The CDR3: CASSQTGNSYNEQFF. CDR3 bases: TGTGCCAGCAGCCAGACAGGGAACTCCTACAATGAGCAGTTCTTC. The V and J genes are TRBV13 and TRBJ2-1, with 7 bases that match TRBD1. Germline V gene data show CDR1 as PRHDT and CDR2 as FYEKMQ (reference sequence). V gave up 5 bases and J gave up 0 bases; unmatched junction bases: 4. The CDR3 extends over 15 amino acids.

Concerning this clone: The sample has other DNA sequences that encode this CDR3 too. The rearrangement joins TRBV27 to TRBJ2-3; D is ambiguous. V was trimmed by 2 bases and J by 3 bases, leaving 3 bases between them. The CDR3 spans 12 residues. The germline V gene has CDR1 MNHEY and CDR2 SMNVEV (reference sequence). CDR3 residues: CASSLGTDTQYF. The CDR3, as DNA: TGTGCCAGCAGTTTAGGGACAGATACGCAGTATTTT.

This clone was seen once. The V and J genes are TRBV28 and TRBJ2-7, with D possibly being TRBD2 (6 bases). V lost 2 bases, J lost 3 bases, and 20 bases lay in between. The CDR3 is 17 residues long. Germline values: CDR1 MDHEN, CDR2 SYDVKM. In DNA, the CDR3 is TGTGCCAGCAGTTTAGCGGGATCCCCGAGCTTAAACTACGAGCAGTACTTC. This gives the protein CASSLAGSPSLNYEQYF.

V and J are TRBV7-9 and TRBJ2-7; D uncertain. The CDR3 is 14 amino acids. Trimming took 3 bases from V and 5 from J, leaving 14 bases between them. CDR1 is SEHNR, CDR2 FQNEAQ, per germline (reference sequence). CDR3 nucleotides: TGTGCCAGCAGCTTTAGGCTTCGAAGGGACGAGCAGTACTTC. It translates to CASSFRLRRDEQYF.

This chain uses TRBV3-1 (or the pseudogene TRBV3-2) with TRBJ2-1; tentatively, D is TRBD1 or TRBD2 (5 bases each). Germline values: CDR1 LGHDT, CDR2 YNNKEL (reference sequence). V gave up 6 bases and J gave up 3 bases, with 15 bases separating them. The CDR3 is made up of 15 amino acids. CDR3 DNA sequence: TGTGCCAGCAGACCCGGGGCGGGCGGCTACAATGAGCAGTTCTTC. Translation: CASRPGAGGYNEQFF.

V is TRBV13 and J is TRBJ1-2; TRBD1 is a possible D gene (5 bases). The CDR3 is made up of 17 amino acids. V lost 0 bases and J 4 bases, leaving 18 bases between the germline ends. Germline V gene lookup returns CDR1 PRHDT and CDR2 FYEKMQ (reference sequence). Written as DNA, the CDR3 is TGTGCCAGCAGCTTAGGCCGGATATGGGTCAGGGCCTATGGCTACACCTTC. Protein product: CASSLGRIWVRAYGYTF.

This chain connects TRBV5-4 to TRBJ1-3; TRBD1 might be the D (6 bases). The germline V gene encodes CDR1 SGHNT and CDR2 YYREEE (reference sequence). Trimming left V 3 bases short and J 0 bases short, with 13 bases between. The CDR3 extends over 16 amino acids. The CDR3 is CASSSGVPRSGNTIYF. As DNA, the CDR3 is TGTGCCAGCAGCTCAGGGGTCCCCCGCTCTGGAAACACCATATATTTT.

The chain carries TRBV28 and TRBJ2-2; possible D gene TRBD2, 6 bases. CDR1 and CDR2 (germline): MDHEN, SYDVKM. The CDR3 contains 15 residues. V was shortened by 5 bases and J by 2 bases, with 12 bases between the two germline ends. The CDR3 bases are TGTGCCAGCAGTCCGCCGGGGGTAAACACCGGGGAGCTGTTTTTT. Translated, it gives CASSPPGVNTGELFF.